Listed here are 20 T cell receptor beta chains from one sample, sequenced in a study of blood T cell repertoires in COVID-19. The method was immunoSEQ multiplex PCR; TCRdb's version includes in-frame clones alone and lacks a portion of them. The sample holds fewer than 50,000 clones, more than 75% seen once. Source material: peripheral blood. The source of these receptors is a man aged 45 to 65 with active COVID-19.

V gene TRBV7-6 combines with J gene TRBJ2-5; D might be TRBD1 (5 bases). This CDR3 has 14 amino acids. Germline V gene lookup returns CDR1 SGHVS and CDR2 FNYEAQ. V dropped 2 bases and J dropped 10 bases, with 17 bases sitting between them. The CDR3 loop is CASSLMGTQGNQYF. The CDR3 DNA reads as TGTGCCAGCAGCTTAATGGGCACCCAGGGAAACCAGTACTTC.

The genes are TRBV6-5 and TRBJ1-4; the D is unclear. Germline assignment: CDR1 MNHEY and CDR2 SVGAGI. V lost 6 bases and J lost 8, with 13 bases in between. This CDR3 spans 13 amino acids. DNA for the CDR3: TGTGCCAGCAGGCAAACGACGGGGGAAAAACTGTTTTTT. It specifies CASRQTTGEKLFF.

The chain carries TRBV12-3 or TRBV12-4 and TRBJ1-2, with D uncertain. Trimming left V 3 bases short and J 6 bases short, with 11 bases between. The CDR3 extends over 13 amino acids. The CDR3 DNA follows: TGTGCCAGCAGTTTCGGGGAAGCGGATGGCTACACCTTC. Its translation: CASSFGEADGYTF.

The rearrangement joins TRBV7-3 to TRBJ2-7; D may be TRBD1 (6 bases). The CDR3 runs to 21 residues. Per the germline V gene, CDR1 is SGHTA and CDR2 is FQGTGA. The ends were cut back, 9 bases at V and 5 bases at J, with 41 bases in the middle. As DNA, the CDR3 is TGTGCCAGTACCAGCGGCCTCGTCCCACAGGGCTCATTAACCCCCATTGACGAGCAGTACTTC. The encoded protein is CASTSGLVPQGSLTPIDEQYF.

Sample share makes this clone medium-sized. The chain combines TRBV20-1 with TRBJ2-7, with 9 bases aligning to TRBD1. Germline V gives CDR1 DFQATT, CDR2 SNEGSKA (reference sequence). CDR3 length: 13 residues. Losses at the gene ends were 3 bases for V and 6 bases for J; bases not matched to a gene: 6. CDR3 coding DNA: TGCAGTGCTAGTAGGGGACAGGGAACCGAGCAGTACTTC. It specifies CSASRGQGTEQYF.

The gene calls are TRBV6-5 and TRBJ2-7, with TRBD2 as a possible D gene (6 bases). This CDR3 contains 13 residues. Germline CDR1 MNHEY, CDR2 SVGAGI. Trimming removed 8 bases at V and 6 bases at J, with 17 bases between. The CDR3 DNA is TGTGCCAGCGGGGACTCCCTAAGAGGCGAGCAGTACTTC. Amino acid sequence: CASGDSLRGEQYF.

The J gene is TRBJ2-7, the V gene TRBV5-5; possibly TRBD1 for D (5 bases). This CDR3 contains 11 residues. V lost 3 bases to trimming and J lost 6 bases, with 7 bases between them. Germline CDR1 reads SGHKS; CDR2 reads YYEKEE (reference sequence). CDR3 sequence reads: CASSSQGEQYF. Here the CDR3 DNA reads TGTGCCAGCAGCTCCCAGGGCGAGCAGTACTTC.

The CDR3 sequence is CASSPGSTDTQYF. The CDR3 DNA is TGTGCCAGCAGCCCCGGTAGCACAGATACGCAGTATTTT. V is TRBV6-5 and J is TRBJ2-3; D not resolved. CDR1 is MNHEY and CDR2 is SVGAGI in the germline V gene. Trimming removed 6 bases at V and 0 bases at J, with 7 bases between. This CDR3 spans 13 amino acids.

The chain combines TRBV5-1 with TRBJ1-2; tentative D call: TRBD1 (5 bases). Germline lookup yields CDR1 SGHRS and CDR2 YFSETQ. Trimming cost V 0 bases and J 5 bases, with 14 bases left between them. This CDR3 spans 15 amino acids. The CDR3 loop is CASSLGPVTVYGYTF. CDR3 nucleotide sequence: TGCGCCAGCAGCTTGGGACCAGTGACAGTGTATGGCTACACCTTC.

The chain combines TRBV28 with TRBJ2-5; D may be TRBD2 (5 bases). Trimming took off 5 bases at V and 2 bases at J, with 36 bases between the two ends. This CDR3 has 22 residues. CDR1 and CDR2 (germline): MDHEN, SYDVKM. The CDR3, as DNA: TGTGCCAGCAGTACACGATTCCCTCGGGAACAGCTGAAGAAGATCTCACAAGAGACCCAGTACTTC. It translates to CASSTRFPREQLKKISQETQYF.

This clone was counted a single time. The gene calls are TRBV7-2 and TRBJ2-3; 8 bases line up with TRBD2. V lost 3 bases, J lost 9 bases, and 11 bases stayed unmatched. There are 15 residues in the CDR3. The germline V gene encodes CDR1 SGHTA and CDR2 FQGNSA. CDR3 coding DNA: TGTGCCAGCAGCTTGTCGGGTAGCGGGGCCCAGACGCAGTATTTT. Its translation: CASSLSGSGAQTQYF.

This chain joins TRBV21-1 and TRBJ2-3; TRBD2 was called by the table and not checked on the DNA. TRBV21-1 is noted as a pseudogene. The CDR3 is made up of 15 amino acids. The CDR3 spells CASSKPGLVADTQYF. As DNA, the CDR3 is TGTGCCAGCAGCAAACCGGGACTAGTGGCAGATACGCAGTATTTT.

The chain carries TRBV5-1 and TRBJ2-7, with 8 bases lining up with TRBD1. Trimming removed 2 bases from V and 3 bases from J; junction bases left unmatched: 7. CDR1 SGHRS and CDR2 YFSETQ come from the germline V gene. The CDR3 runs to 15 residues. The CDR3 is CASSFGLGQDYEQYF. CDR3 coding DNA: TGCGCCAGCAGCTTTGGGTTGGGACAGGACTACGAGCAGTACTTC.

This clone appeared a few times. The J gene is TRBJ2-1, the V gene TRBV4-1, with a tentative D call TRBD2 (5 bases). This CDR3 spans 15 amino acids. Trimming shortened V by 0 bases and J by 11 bases, and 17 bases separated the two germline ends. From germline, CDR1 is MGHRA and CDR2 YSYEKL. The CDR3 DNA reads as TGCGCCAGCAGCCAAGAAGGAGAGCGGAGGCGGCAGCAGTTCTTC. This translates into CASSQEGERRRQQFF.

The chain carries TRBV27 and TRBJ2-7; tentatively, D is TRBD1 (6 bases). The V gene lost 3 bases and the J gene lost 6 bases, with 18 bases spanning the gap. CDR1 is MNHEY and CDR2 is SMNVEV in the germline V gene (reference sequence). CDR3 size: 15 residues. CDR3 amino acids: CASSFRYRVAGEQYF. In nucleotides, the CDR3 is TGTGCCAGCAGTTTTCGTTACAGGGTCGCAGGCGAGCAGTACTTC.

This clone was detected only once. This chain links TRBV5-4 with TRBJ2-7, with a tentative D call TRBD1 (5 bases). CDR3 length: 12 residues. Trimming took 5 bases from V and 3 from J, leaving 9 bases between them. Germline lookup yields CDR1 SGHNT and CDR2 YYREEE (reference sequence). In nucleotides, the CDR3 is TGTGCCAGCAGTTATGACAGCTACGAGCAGTACTTC. Translated, it gives CASSYDSYEQYF.

The CDR3 DNA sequence: TGTGCCAGCAGCTTAGGAGGGAGGACCTTAGCCAAAAACATTCAGTACTTC. Translation gives CASSLGGRTLAKNIQYF. The chain combines TRBV7-9 with TRBJ2-4; a possible D gene is TRBD2 (6 bases). The V and J ends lost 1 base and 0 bases respectively, with 13 bases between them. CDR1 and CDR2 from the germline V gene are SEHNR and FQNEAQ (reference sequence). There are 17 residues in the CDR3.

The rearrangement links TRBV7-2 to TRBJ2-1; 12 bases match TRBD2. Germline CDR1 reads SGHTA; CDR2 reads FQGNSA. The CDR3 is 17 amino acids. V lost 3 bases and J lost 9; bases outside the gene matches: 12. The CDR3 loop is CASSFYASGGARIEQFF. DNA of the CDR3: TGTGCCAGCAGCTTCTATGCTAGCGGGGGGGCACGAATTGAGCAGTTCTTC.

This chain connects TRBV6-5 to TRBJ1-5; D unresolved. Per germline, CDR1 MNHEY and CDR2 SVGAGI. V lost 9 bases, J lost 3 bases, and 12 bases lay in between. This CDR3 contains 13 residues. CDR3 loop: CASTRDFNQPQHF. CDR3 nucleotides: TGTGCCAGTACCCGGGATTTCAATCAGCCCCAGCATTTT.

The chain joins TRBV9 to TRBJ2-7; 10 positions agree with TRBD1. Germline values: CDR1 SGDLS, CDR2 YYNGEE. There are 14 residues in the CDR3. Losses at the gene ends were 3 bases for V and 5 bases for J; bases not matched to a gene: 5. CDR3 DNA: TGTGCCAGCAGCGACGGGGGGACAGGGGACGAGCAGTACTTC. It codes for CASSDGGTGDEQYF.